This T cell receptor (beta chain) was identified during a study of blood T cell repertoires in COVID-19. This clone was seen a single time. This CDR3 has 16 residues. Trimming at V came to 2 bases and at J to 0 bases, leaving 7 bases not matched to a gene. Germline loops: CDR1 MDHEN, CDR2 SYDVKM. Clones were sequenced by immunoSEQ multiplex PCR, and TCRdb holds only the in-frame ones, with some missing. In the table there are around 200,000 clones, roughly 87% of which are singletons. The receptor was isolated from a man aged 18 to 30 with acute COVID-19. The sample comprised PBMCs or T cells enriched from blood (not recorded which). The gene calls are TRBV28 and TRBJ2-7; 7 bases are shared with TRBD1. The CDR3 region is CASSLMDRQNSYEQYF. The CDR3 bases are TGTGCCAGCAGTTTAATGGACAGGCAAAACTCCTACGAGCAGTACTTC.